These 8 T cell receptor beta chains came from one sample sequenced in a study of blood T cell repertoires in COVID-19. The assay was immunoSEQ multiplex PCR, and TCRdb's table has in-frame clones only and misses some. The data hold more than 35,000 clones, with 75% to 90% observed a single time. The sample taken for sequencing was peripheral blood. The source of these receptors is a man aged 45 to 65 with active or convalescent COVID-19.

This chain uses TRBV4-1 with TRBJ1-3; D uncertain. Per the germline V gene, CDR1 is MGHRA and CDR2 is YSYEKL. Trimming removed 4 bases at V and 2 bases at J, with 15 bases between. This CDR3 has 16 residues. The CDR3, as DNA: TGCGCCAGCAGCCTAGGACTCCTGGGAACTGGAAACACCATATATTTT. This sequence encodes CASSLGLLGTGNTIYF.

V is TRBV6-5 and J is TRBJ2-7, with a tentative D call TRBD2 (5 bases). Germline V gene lookup returns CDR1 MNHEY and CDR2 SVGAGI. The length of the CDR3 is 13 residues. V was cut by 10 bases and J by 1 base, with 14 bases left in between. DNA of the CDR3: TGTGCCACTCAGGCGGGCCTATCCTACGAGCAGTACTTC. It specifies CATQAGLSYEQYF.

The CDR3 is CASREGTPGKGEKLFF. The CDR3 DNA follows: TGTGCCAGCAGAGAAGGTACGCCAGGGAAAGGAGAAAAACTGTTTTTT. The chain has TRBV16 and TRBJ1-4; weak D call: TRBD1 (5 bases). The germline V and J ends were trimmed by 6 bases and 8 bases, with 22 bases remaining between them. The CDR3 consists of 16 residues. Looked up from germline, CDR1 is KGHSY and CDR2 is FQNENV.

The chain links TRBV19 to TRBJ1-4; the match to TRBD1 covers 11 bases. The CDR3 spans 16 residues. V lost 6 bases and J lost 7; bases outside the gene matches: 10. CDR1 and CDR2 from the germline V gene are LNHDA and SQIVND (reference sequence). In DNA, the CDR3 is TGTGCCAGTAGCACCCTTTGGGACAGGGGGACTGAAAAACTGTTTTTT. As protein: CASSTLWDRGTEKLFF.

The genes are TRBV4-1 and TRBJ2-6, with 8 bases that match TRBD1. V lost 2 bases and J lost 4; bases outside the gene matches: 10. Germline CDR1 is MGHRA and CDR2 is YSYEKL. The CDR3 is 18 residues long. CDR3 sequence: CASSQSRTGSSGANVLTF. CDR3 in DNA: TGCGCCAGCAGCCAAAGCCGGACAGGGTCCTCGGGGGCCAACGTCCTGACTTTC.

The chain carries TRBV2 and TRBJ1-2; D gene uncertain. V lost 7 bases and J 0 bases, leaving 12 bases between the germline ends. Germline values: CDR1 SNHLY, CDR2 FYNNEI. The CDR3 totals 14 residues. DNA of the CDR3: TGTGCCAGCATTCCTGGTGGGCCTAACTATGGCTACACCTTC. Protein product: CASIPGGPNYGYTF. Variable domain in full (rest from reference TRBV2 and TRBJ1-2): EPEVTQTPSHQVTQMGQEVILRCVPISNHLYFYWYRQILGQKVEFLVSFYNNEISEKSEIFDDQFSVERPDGSNFTLKIRSTKLEDSAMYFCASIPGGPNYGYTFGSGTRLTVV.

The rearrangement joins TRBV2 to TRBJ1-6, with D maybe TRBD1 (5 bases). Between the trimmed V and J ends, which lost 7 bases and 7 bases, there was a span of 14 bases. The germline V gene encodes CDR1 SNHLY and CDR2 FYNNEI. The CDR3 has 14 residues. Here the CDR3 DNA reads TGTGCCAGCACGGTCAGGGTCTCCAATTCACCCCTCCACTTT. Translation gives CASTVRVSNSPLHF.

The V and J genes are TRBV4-2 and TRBJ2-3; 10 bases match TRBD1. The CDR3 length is 14 residues. Germline lookup yields CDR1 LGHNA and CDR2 YNFKEQ. J was trimmed by 3 bases and V by 4 bases; bases with no gene match: 1. The CDR3 reads CASSPGQGTDTQYF. The DNA of the CDR3 is TGTGCCAGCAGCCCGGGACAGGGGACAGATACGCAGTATTTT.